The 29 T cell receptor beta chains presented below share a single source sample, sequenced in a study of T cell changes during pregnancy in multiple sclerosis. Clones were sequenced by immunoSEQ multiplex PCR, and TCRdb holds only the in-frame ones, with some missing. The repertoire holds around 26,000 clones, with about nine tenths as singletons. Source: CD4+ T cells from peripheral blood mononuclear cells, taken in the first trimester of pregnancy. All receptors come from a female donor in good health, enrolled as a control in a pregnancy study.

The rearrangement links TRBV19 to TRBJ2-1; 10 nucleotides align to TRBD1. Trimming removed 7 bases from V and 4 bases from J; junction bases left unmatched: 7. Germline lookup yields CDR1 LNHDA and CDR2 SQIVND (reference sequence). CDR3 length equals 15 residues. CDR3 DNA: TGTGCCAGTACAGAAAGGACAGGGGGATACAATGAGCAGTTCTTC. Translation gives CASTERTGGYNEQFF.

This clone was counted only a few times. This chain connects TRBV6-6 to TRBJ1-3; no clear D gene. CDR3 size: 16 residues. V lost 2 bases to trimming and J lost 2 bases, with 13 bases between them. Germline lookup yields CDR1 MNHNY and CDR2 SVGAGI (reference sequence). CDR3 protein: CASSYQPERAGNTIYF. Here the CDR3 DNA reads TGTGCCAGCAGTTACCAACCCGAGAGGGCTGGAAACACCATATATTTT.

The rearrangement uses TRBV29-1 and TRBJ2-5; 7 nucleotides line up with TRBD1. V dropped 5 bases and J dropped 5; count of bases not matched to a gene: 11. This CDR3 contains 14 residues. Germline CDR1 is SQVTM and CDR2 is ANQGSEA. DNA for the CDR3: TGCAGCGTTTCACCTCAGGGGGATGGGGAGACCCAGTACTTC. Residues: CSVSPQGDGETQYF.

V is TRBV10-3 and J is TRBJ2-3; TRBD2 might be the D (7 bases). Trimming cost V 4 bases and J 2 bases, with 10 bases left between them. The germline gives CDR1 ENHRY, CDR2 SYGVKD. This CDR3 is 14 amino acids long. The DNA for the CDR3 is TGTGCCATCAGTGGCGGGGGCCTCACAGATACGCAGTATTTT. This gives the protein CAISGGGLTDTQYF.

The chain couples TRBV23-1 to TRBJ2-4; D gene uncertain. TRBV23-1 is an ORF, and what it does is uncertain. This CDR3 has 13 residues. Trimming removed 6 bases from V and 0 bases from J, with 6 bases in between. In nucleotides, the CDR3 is TGCGCCAGCAGGGCGGAAGCCAAAAACATTCAGTACTTC. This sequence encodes CASRAEAKNIQYF.

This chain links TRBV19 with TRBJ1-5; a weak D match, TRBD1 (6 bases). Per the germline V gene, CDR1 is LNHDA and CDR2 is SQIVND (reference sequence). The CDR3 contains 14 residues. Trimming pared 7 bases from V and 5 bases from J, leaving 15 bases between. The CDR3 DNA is TGTGCCAGTACGGGGGGAAACAGGGATCAGCCCCAGCATTTT. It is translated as CASTGGNRDQPQHF.

The CDR3 nucleotides read TGTGCCAGCAGCAATAGGTTCCACGGCGGGAGGTTCCAAGAGACCCAGTACTTC. Protein: CASSNRFHGGRFQETQYF. This sequence joins TRBV21-1 and TRBJ2-5; the listed D gene, TRBD2, was not tested against the DNA. TRBV21-1 is reported as a pseudogene. CDR3 length: 18 amino acids.

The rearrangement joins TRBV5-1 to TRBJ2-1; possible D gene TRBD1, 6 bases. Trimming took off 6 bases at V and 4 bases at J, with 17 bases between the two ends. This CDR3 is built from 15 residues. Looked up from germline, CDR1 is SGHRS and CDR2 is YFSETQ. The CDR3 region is CASTAGDTLYNEQFF. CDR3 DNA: TGCGCCAGCACAGCCGGGGACACCCTTTACAATGAGCAGTTCTTC.

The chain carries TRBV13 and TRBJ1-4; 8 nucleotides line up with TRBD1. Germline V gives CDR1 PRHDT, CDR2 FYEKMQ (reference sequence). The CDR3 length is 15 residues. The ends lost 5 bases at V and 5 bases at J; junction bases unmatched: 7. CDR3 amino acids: CASSIRTGLNEKLFF. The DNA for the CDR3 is TGTGCCAGCAGCATACGGACAGGGTTAAATGAAAAACTGTTTTTT. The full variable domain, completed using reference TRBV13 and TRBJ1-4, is AAGVIQSPRHLIKEKRETATLKCYPIPRHDTVYWYQQGPGQDPQFLISFYEKMQSDKGSIPDRFSAQQFSDYHSELNMSSLELGDSALYFCASSIRTGLNEKLFFGSGTQLSVL.

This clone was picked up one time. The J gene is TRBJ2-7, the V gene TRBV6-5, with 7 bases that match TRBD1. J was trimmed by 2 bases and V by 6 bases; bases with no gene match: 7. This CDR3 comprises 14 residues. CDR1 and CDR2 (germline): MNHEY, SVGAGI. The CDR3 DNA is TGTGCCAGCAGGCTATCACAGGGGACCTACGAGCAGTACTTC. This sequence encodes CASRLSQGTYEQYF.

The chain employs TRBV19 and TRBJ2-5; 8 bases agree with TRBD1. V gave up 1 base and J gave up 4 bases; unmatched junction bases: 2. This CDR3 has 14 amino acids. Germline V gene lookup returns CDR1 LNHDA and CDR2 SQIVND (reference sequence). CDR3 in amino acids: CASSIGTGRETQYF. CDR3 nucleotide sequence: TGTGCCAGTAGTATAGGGACAGGGAGAGAGACCCAGTACTTC.

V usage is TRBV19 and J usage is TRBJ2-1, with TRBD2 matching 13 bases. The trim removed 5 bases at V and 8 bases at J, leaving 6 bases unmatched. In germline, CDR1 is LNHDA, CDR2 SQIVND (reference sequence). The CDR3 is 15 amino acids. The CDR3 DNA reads TGTGCCAGTAGTCTACTAGCGGGAGGGCCCGATGAGCAGTTCTTC. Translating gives CASSLLAGGPDEQFF.

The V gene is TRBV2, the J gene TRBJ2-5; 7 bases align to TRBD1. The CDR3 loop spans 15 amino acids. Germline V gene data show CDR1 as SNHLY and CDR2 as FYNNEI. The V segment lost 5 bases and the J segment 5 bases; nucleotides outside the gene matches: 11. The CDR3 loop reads CASSYRGEVRETQYF. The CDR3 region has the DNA TGTGCCAGCAGTTACAGGGGAGAGGTTCGTGAGACCCAGTACTTC.

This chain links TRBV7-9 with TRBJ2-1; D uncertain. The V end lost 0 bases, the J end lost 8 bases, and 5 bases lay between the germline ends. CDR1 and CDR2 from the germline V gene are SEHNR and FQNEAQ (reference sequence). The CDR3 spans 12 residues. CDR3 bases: TGTGCCAGCAGCTTAGCCTTCGATGAGCAGTTCTTC. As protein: CASSLAFDEQFF.

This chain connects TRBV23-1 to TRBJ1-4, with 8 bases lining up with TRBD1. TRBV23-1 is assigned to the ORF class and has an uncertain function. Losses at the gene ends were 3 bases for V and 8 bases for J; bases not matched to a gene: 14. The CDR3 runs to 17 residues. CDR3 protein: CASSHPKRTGRGEKLFF. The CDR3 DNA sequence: TGCGCCAGCAGTCACCCCAAGAGGACAGGGAGAGGCGAAAAACTGTTTTTT.

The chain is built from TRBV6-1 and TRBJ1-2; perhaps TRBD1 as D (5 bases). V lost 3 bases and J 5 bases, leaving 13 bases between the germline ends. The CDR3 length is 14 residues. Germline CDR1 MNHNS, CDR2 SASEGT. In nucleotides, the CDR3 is TGTGCCAGCAGTGAGGGGGGTTCCGCATATGGCTACACCTTC. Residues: CASSEGGSAYGYTF.

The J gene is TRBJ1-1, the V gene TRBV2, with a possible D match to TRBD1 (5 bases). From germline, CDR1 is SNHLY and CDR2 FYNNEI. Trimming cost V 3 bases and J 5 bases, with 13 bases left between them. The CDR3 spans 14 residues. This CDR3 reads CASSEMGGRTEAFF. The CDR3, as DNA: TGTGCCAGCAGTGAGATGGGGGGGAGGACTGAAGCTTTCTTT.

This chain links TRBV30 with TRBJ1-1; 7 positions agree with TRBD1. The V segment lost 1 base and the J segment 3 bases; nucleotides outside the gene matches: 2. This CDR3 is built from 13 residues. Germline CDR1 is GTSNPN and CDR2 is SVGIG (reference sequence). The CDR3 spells CAWSGDRDTEAFF. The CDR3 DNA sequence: TGTGCCTGGAGTGGAGACAGGGACACTGAAGCTTTCTTT.

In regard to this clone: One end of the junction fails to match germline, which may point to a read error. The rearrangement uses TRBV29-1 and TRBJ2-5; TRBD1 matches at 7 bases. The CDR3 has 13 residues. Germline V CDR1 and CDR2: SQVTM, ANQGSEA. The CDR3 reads CSVEWDSQETQHF. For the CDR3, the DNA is TGCAGCGTTGAATGGGACAGCCAAGAGACCCAGCACTTC.

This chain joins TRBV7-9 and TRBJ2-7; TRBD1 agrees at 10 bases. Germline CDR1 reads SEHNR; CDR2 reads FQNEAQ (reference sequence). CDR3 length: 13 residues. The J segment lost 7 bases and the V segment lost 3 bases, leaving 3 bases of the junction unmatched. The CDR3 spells CASSLGQGREQYF. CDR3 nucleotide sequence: TGTGCCAGCAGCTTGGGACAGGGGAGAGAGCAGTACTTC.

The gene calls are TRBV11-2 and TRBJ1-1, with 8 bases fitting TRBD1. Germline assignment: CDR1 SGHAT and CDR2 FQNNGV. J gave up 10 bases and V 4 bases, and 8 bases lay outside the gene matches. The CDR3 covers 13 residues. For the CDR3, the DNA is TGTGCCAGCAGCTCAATACGGACAGGGCGAGCTTTCTTT. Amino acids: CASSSIRTGRAFF.

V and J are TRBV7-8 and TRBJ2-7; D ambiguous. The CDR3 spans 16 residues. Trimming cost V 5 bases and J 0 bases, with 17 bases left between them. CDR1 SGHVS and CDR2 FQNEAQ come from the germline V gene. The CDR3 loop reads CASSEEIARSSYEQYF. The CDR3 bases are TGTGCCAGCAGCGAAGAGATCGCCAGGTCCTCCTACGAGCAGTACTTC.

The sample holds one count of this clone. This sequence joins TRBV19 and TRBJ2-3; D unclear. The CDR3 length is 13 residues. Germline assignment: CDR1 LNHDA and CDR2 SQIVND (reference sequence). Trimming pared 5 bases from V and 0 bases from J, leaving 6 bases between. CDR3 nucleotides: TGTGCCAGTAGTCCTTCTAGCACAGATACGCAGTATTTT. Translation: CASSPSSTDTQYF.

CDR3 residues: CASSFATEELQYF. The DNA of the CDR3 is TGCGCCAGCAGCTTCGCCACGGAGGAATTACAGTACTTC. The rearrangement joins TRBV5-1 to TRBJ2-5, with a possible D match to TRBD2 (5 bases). Per germline, CDR1 SGHRS and CDR2 YFSETQ. The CDR3 runs to 13 residues. The V end lost 2 bases, the J end lost 11 bases, and 16 bases lay between the germline ends.

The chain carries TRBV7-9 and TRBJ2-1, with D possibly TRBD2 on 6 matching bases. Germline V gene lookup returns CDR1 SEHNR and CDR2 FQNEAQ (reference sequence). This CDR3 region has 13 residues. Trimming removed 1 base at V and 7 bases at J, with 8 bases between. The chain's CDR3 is CASSLVGGNEQFF. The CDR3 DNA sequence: TGTGCCAGCAGCTTAGTTGGGGGGAATGAGCAGTTCTTC. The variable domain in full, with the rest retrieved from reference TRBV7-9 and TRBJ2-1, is DTGVSQNPRHKITKRGQNVTFRCDPISEHNRLYWYRQTLGQGPEFLTYFQNEAQLEKSRLLSDRFSAERPKGSFSTLEIQRTEQGDSAMYLCASSLVGGNEQFFGPGTRLTVL.

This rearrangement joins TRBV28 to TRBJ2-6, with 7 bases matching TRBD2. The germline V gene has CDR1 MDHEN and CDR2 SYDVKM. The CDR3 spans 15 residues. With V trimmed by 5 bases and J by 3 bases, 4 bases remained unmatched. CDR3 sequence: CASSGGGGGANVLTF. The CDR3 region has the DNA TGTGCCAGCAGTGGGGGGGGAGGTGGGGCCAACGTCCTGACTTTC.

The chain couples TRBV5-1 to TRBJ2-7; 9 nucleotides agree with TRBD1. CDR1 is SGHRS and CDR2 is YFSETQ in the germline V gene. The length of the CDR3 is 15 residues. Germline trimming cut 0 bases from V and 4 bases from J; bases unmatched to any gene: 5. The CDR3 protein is CASSLDGTGKYEQYF. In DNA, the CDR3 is TGCGCCAGCAGCTTGGATGGGACAGGGAAGTACGAGCAGTACTTC. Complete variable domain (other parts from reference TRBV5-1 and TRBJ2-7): KAGVTQTPRYLIKTRGQQVTLSCSPISGHRSVSWYQQTPGQGLQFLFEYFSETQRNKGNFPGRFSGRQFSNSRSEMNVSTLELGDSALYLCASSLDGTGKYEQYFGPGTRLTVT.

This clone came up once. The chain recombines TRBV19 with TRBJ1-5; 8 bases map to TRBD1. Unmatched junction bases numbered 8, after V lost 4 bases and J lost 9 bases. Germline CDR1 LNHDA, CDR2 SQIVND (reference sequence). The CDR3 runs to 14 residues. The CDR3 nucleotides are TGTGCCAGTAGTACAGGACAGGGATTTGGGCCCCAGCATTTT. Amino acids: CASSTGQGFGPQHF.

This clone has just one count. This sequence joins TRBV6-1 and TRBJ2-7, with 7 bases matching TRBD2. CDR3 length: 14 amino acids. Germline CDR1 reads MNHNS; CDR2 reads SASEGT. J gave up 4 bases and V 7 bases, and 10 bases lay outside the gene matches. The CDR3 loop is CASTGGGVMYEQYF. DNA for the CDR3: TGTGCCAGCACGGGAGGCGGGGTAATGTACGAGCAGTACTTC.